The 16 T cell receptor beta chains presented below share a single source sample, sequenced in a study of shared clonotypes between healthy human individuals. The data were produced by immunoSEQ multiplex PCR, yet TCRdb's version contains in-frame clones alone and is incomplete. The repertoire holds millions of clones, with around 95% as singletons. The sample taken for sequencing was naive CD4+ T cells sorted from blood. As to subset: CD45RA+ positively selected. The source of these receptors is a man younger than 35 in good health.

This clone was observed a single time. V and J are TRBV6-1 and TRBJ1-1, with a tentative D call TRBD1 (5 bases). The CDR3 sequence is 13 residues long. The germline gives CDR1 MNHNS, CDR2 SASEGT. Trimming took off 0 bases at V and 6 bases at J, with 8 bases between the two ends. This CDR3 reads CASSEAWGSEAFF. The CDR3 region has the DNA TGTGCCAGCAGTGAAGCTTGGGGGTCTGAAGCTTTCTTT.

The CDR3 protein is CASSLGLAGPGGEQFF. CDR3 in DNA: TGCGCCAGCAGCTTGGGCCTAGCGGGACCGGGAGGTGAGCAGTTCTTC. The V and J genes are TRBV5-1 and TRBJ2-1; 9 bases are shared with TRBD2. V shed 0 bases and J 9 bases; nucleotides not matched to a gene: 10. Germline V CDR1 and CDR2: SGHRS, YFSETQ. CDR3 length equals 16 residues.

The CDR3 protein is CASSLEGERHEQYF. The CDR3 region has the DNA TGCGCCAGCAGCTTGGAAGGCGAGAGGCACGAGCAGTACTTC. The chain uses TRBV5-1 and TRBJ2-7; D call uncertain. This CDR3 spans 14 amino acids. In germline, CDR1 is SGHRS, CDR2 YFSETQ. The ends were cut back, 0 bases at V and 5 bases at J, with 12 bases in the middle.

The rearrangement uses TRBV5-1 and TRBJ2-2; no clear D gene. Germline-derived CDR1 and CDR2 are SGHRS and YFSETQ. V lost 4 bases and J 1 base, leaving 11 bases between the germline ends. There are 15 residues in the CDR3. CDR3 amino acids: CASSPLVENTGELFF. The CDR3 coding sequence is TGCGCCAGCAGCCCTCTGGTGGAGAACACCGGGGAGCTGTTTTTT.

Note on this clone: A read error may explain this, as a much larger clone is one base away. The same CDR3 also results from other DNA sequences found in this sample. V is TRBV4-1 and J is TRBJ1-1, with TRBD1 as a possible D gene (5 bases). The CDR3 loop spans 14 amino acids. Germline CDR1 MGHRA, CDR2 YSYEKL. The germline V and J ends were trimmed by 0 bases and 3 bases, with 8 bases remaining between them. The CDR3 coding sequence is TGCGCCAGCAGCCAAGATCAAGGGGACACTGAAGCTTTCTTT. This encodes CASSQDQGDTEAFF.

The gene calls are TRBV7-9 and TRBJ2-5, with TRBD2 identical over 10 bases. CDR3 length: 15 residues. V dropped 5 bases and J dropped 3; count of bases not matched to a gene: 6. The V gene's germline CDR1 is SEHNR and CDR2 FQNEAQ (reference sequence). The DNA for the CDR3 is TGTGCCAGCAGCACAACTAGCGGGGCTGAAGAGACCCAGTACTTC. Its translation: CASSTTSGAEETQYF.

The chain combines TRBV12-5 with TRBJ2-5, with 9 nucleotides matching TRBD2. V shed 2 bases and J 4 bases; nucleotides not matched to a gene: 8. Germline-derived CDR1 and CDR2 are LGHNT and FRNRAP. The CDR3 extends over 16 amino acids. CDR3 region: CASGLSLAGSRETQYF. In DNA form, the CDR3 reads TGTGCTAGTGGTTTGTCTCTAGCGGGAAGTCGAGAGACCCAGTACTTC.

The rearrangement uses TRBV7-2 and TRBJ1-3; D is perhaps TRBD1 (5 bases). V was trimmed by 1 base and J by 4 bases, leaving 17 bases between them. Germline V CDR1 and CDR2: SGHTA, FQGNSA. The length of the CDR3 is 17 residues. The CDR3 region is CASSLEGAPRVGNTIYF. CDR3 nucleotides: TGTGCCAGCAGCTTAGAAGGGGCCCCTAGGGTCGGAAACACCATATATTTT.

V is TRBV11-2 and J is TRBJ1-3; the D gene is possibly TRBD1 (5 bases). V lost 3 bases to trimming and J lost 0 bases, with 12 bases between them. CDR3 length equals 16 residues. From germline, CDR1 is SGHAT and CDR2 FQNNGV. Written as DNA, the CDR3 is TGTGCCAGCAGCTTTCCGGGACGGACCTCTGGAAACACCATATATTTT. Translation: CASSFPGRTSGNTIYF.

The chain joins TRBV19 to TRBJ2-7, with D maybe TRBD2 (6 bases). Germline values: CDR1 LNHDA, CDR2 SQIVND (reference sequence). V shed 3 bases and J shed 7 bases, with 19 bases lying between them. This CDR3 is built from 15 residues. The CDR3 region has the DNA TGTGCCAGTAGTATTACAACTAGCCCGAGCCGGGAGCAGTACTTC. This translates into CASSITTSPSREQYF. Based on the CDR3 plus reference TRBV19 and TRBJ2-7, the full variable domain is DGGITQSPKYLFRKEGQNVTLSCEQNLNHDAMYWYRQDPGQGLRLIYYSQIVNDFQKGDIAEGYSVSREKKESFPLTVTSAQKNPTAFYLCASSITTSPSREQYFGPGTRLTVT.

The chain has TRBV18 and TRBJ1-2, with 7 bases matching TRBD1. Unmatched junction bases numbered 8, after V lost 6 bases and J lost 1 base. Germline CDR1 and CDR2: KGHSH and LQKENI. This CDR3 has 15 amino acids. As DNA, the CDR3 is TGTGCCAGCTCCCCCGGGACAGACCATAACTATGGCTACACCTTC. Protein product: CASSPGTDHNYGYTF.

The chain employs TRBV30 and TRBJ1-3; D gene ambiguous. Germline lookup yields CDR1 GTSNPN and CDR2 SVGIG (reference sequence). This CDR3 is 17 amino acids long. Trimming removed 3 bases at V and 2 bases at J, with 20 bases between. The CDR3 DNA is TGTGCCTGGAGCGCCAAACAACTAGGGAAGGCTGGAAACACCATATATTTT. Residues: CAWSAKQLGKAGNTIYF.

This rearrangement joins TRBV5-4 to TRBJ1-1; D is undetermined. V lost 1 base and J lost 1, with 5 bases in between. The CDR3 length is 13 residues. Germline values: CDR1 SGHNT, CDR2 YYREEE (reference sequence). CDR3: CASSLKTNTEAFF. CDR3 nucleotide sequence: TGTGCCAGCAGCTTGAAAACGAACACTGAAGCTTTCTTT.

This clone is a singleton in its sample. This chain links TRBV5-1 with TRBJ1-2, with D possibly matching TRBD1 (5 bases). Germline V gene lookup returns CDR1 SGHRS and CDR2 YFSETQ. V was cut by 0 bases and J by 8 bases, with 14 bases left in between. This CDR3 has 14 residues. Here the CDR3 reads CASSLAGGVGGYTF. The CDR3 DNA sequence: TGCGCCAGCAGCTTGGCAGGAGGGGTTGGCGGCTACACCTTC.

The genes are TRBV6-1 and TRBJ2-7; D tentatively reads TRBD1 or TRBD2 (5 bases each). CDR3 length: 13 amino acids. The V gene lost 7 bases and the J gene lost 3 bases, with 13 bases spanning the gap. Germline V gives CDR1 MNHNS, CDR2 SASEGT. As DNA, the CDR3 is TGTGCCAGCACGAGGGGAACATTCTACGAGCAGTACTTC. This codes for CASTRGTFYEQYF.

V usage is TRBV11-3 and J usage is TRBJ1-5; the D is unclear. The CDR3 is 16 residues long. In germline, CDR1 is SGHNT, CDR2 YENEEA. V was clipped by 5 bases and J by 6 bases, with 20 bases between them. The CDR3 is CASSLLRLSWGQPQHF. The CDR3 DNA follows: TGTGCCAGCAGCCTGCTAAGACTCAGCTGGGGTCAGCCCCAGCATTTT.